The clone carrying this T cell receptor (beta chain) was detected only a few times. The target antigen is unknown. This sample is part of a study of blood T cells in healthy people across ages. Study-level results: Donor CMV status was unknown, possibly confounding expanded clonotype changes. When one million T cells were used, diversity estimates were thought to be underestimates.

CDR3 length: 13 residues. After removal of 1 base from V and 6 bases from J, the junction contained 3 bases not matched to a gene. Germline lookup yields CDR1 SGHAT and CDR2 FQNNGV. Combining a sample-barcoded 5' primer with a J-beta primer mix, a second PCR ran for roughly 7 to 11 cycles. Tagging of each cDNA molecule was performed by a template-switch adaptor with 12 random nucleotides. TCRdb itself ran the 5' RACE reads through MiXCR, one entry per CDR3 protein. The table has 790,000 or so distinct CDR3 sequences, around three fifths seen once. Each sample used at least 7 million PBMCs. J is TRBJ2-7 and V is TRBV11-2, with TRBD2 identical over 7 bases. What was sequenced was blood. This TCR derives from a man aged 35 to 55 in good health. As DNA, the CDR3 is TGTGCCAGCAGCTTAGGGGAGGGTATCGAGCAGTACTTC. Translating gives CASSLGEGIEQYF.